The TCR beta chain under discussion was sequenced for a study of cytomegalovirus exposure and HLA in healthy donors. Deletions cut 0 bases from V and 0 bases from J, with 8 bases between. Germline CDR1 LNHDA, CDR2 SQIVND (reference sequence). This CDR3 is 16 amino acids long. Vbeta (60) and Jbeta (13) primers were used in the PCR. Assay used: immunoSEQ multiplex PCR; TCRdb lists only in-frame clones, some missing. The sample lists about 200,000 clones; around 79% were seen once. Sequencing input: PBMCs. The TCR originated in a male donor in good health and CMV-seropositive. V and J are TRBV19 and TRBJ2-2; D not resolved. CDR3 region: CASSIEAVSNTGELFF. CDR3 coding DNA: TGTGCCAGTAGTATAGAGGCAGTCTCGAACACCGGGGAGCTGTTTTTT. Based on the CDR3 plus reference TRBV19 and TRBJ2-2, the full variable domain is DGGITQSPKYLFRKEGQNVTLSCEQNLNHDAMYWYRQDPGQGLRLIYYSQIVNDFQKGDIAEGYSVSREKKESFPLTVTSAQKNPTAFYLCASSIEAVSNTGELFFGEGSRLTVL.